Following are 18 T cell receptor beta chains from one sample sequenced in a study of T-cell reconstitution after alpha-beta-depleted transplantation in children. Preparing the TCRbeta library involved the use of unique molecular identifiers. MiXCR was run by TCRdb on the PCR reads, yielding one entry per CDR3 protein. The sample contains about 4,700 distinct CDR3 sequences, approximately 7% of which appear only once. The source material was PBMCs, mostly from graft donor cells, sampled 60 days after TCRalphabeta/CD19-depleted stem cell transplant. The receptors here all came from a boy younger than two who had a stem cell transplant for SCID, so the T cells may come from the graft donor.

Sample share makes this clonotype medium-sized. J is TRBJ1-6 and V is TRBV2; D is undetermined. The V gene's germline CDR1 is SNHLY and CDR2 FYNNEI. Trimming removed 6 bases from V and 0 bases from J, with 24 bases in between. CDR3 length equals 20 residues. CDR3 bases: TGTGCCAGCAGCGATCTTTCTGGACTTTGCGTAACCTCCTATAATTCACCCCTCCACTTT. It specifies CASSDLSGLCVTSYNSPLHF.

This clonotype is categorized as large. This chain connects TRBV5-1 to TRBJ1-1; D is uncertain. Germline CDR1 SGHRS, CDR2 YFSETQ. The CDR3 is 12 amino acids. V lost 0 bases to trimming and J lost 8 bases, with 8 bases between them. The CDR3 DNA follows: TGCGCCAGCAGCTTGGCGGGTCCCGAAGCTTTCTTT. This encodes CASSLAGPEAFF.

This clonotype is termed medium-sized. The chain's CDR3 is CSVAGGQFF. Written as DNA, the CDR3 is TGCAGCGTTGCAGGGGGGCAGTTCTTC. The chain uses TRBV29-1 and TRBJ2-1, with TRBD1 matching 7 bases. Germline V gene lookup returns CDR1 SQVTM and CDR2 ANQGSEA. Losses at the gene ends were 4 bases for V and 12 bases for J; bases not matched to a gene: 0. The CDR3 sequence is 9 residues long.

In this sample, this clonotype is medium-sized. The chain couples TRBV15 to TRBJ2-2; D may correspond to TRBD1 or TRBD2 (5 bases each). CDR3 length: 18 residues. Germline V lookup: CDR1 LNHNV, CDR2 YYDKDF (reference sequence). V gave up 0 bases and J gave up 0 bases, with 14 bases separating them. CDR3 in DNA: TGTGCCACCAGCAGAGATACCGTCGGGACCTCGAACACCGGGGAGCTGTTTTTT. It codes for CATSRDTVGTSNTGELFF.

Ten or more counts support this clonotype. This rearrangement joins TRBV5-6 to TRBJ1-1; D is perhaps TRBD1 (6 bases). The CDR3 contains 14 residues. CDR1 and CDR2 (germline): SGHDT, YYEEEE. Trimming took 4 bases from V and 5 from J, leaving 15 bases between them. The CDR3 reads CASSRRWGHTEAFF. For the CDR3, the DNA is TGTGCCAGCAGCCGGAGGTGGGGGCATACTGAAGCTTTCTTT.

Sample share makes this clonotype medium-sized. This chain links TRBV20-1 with TRBJ2-4, with 8 bases matching TRBD2. The germline V gene has CDR1 DFQATT and CDR2 SNEGSKA (reference sequence). The CDR3 is made up of 11 amino acids. Trimming at V came to 7 bases and at J to 8 bases, leaving 4 bases not matched to a gene. The CDR3 region is CSESGGDIQYF. DNA of the CDR3: TGCAGTGAGTCGGGGGGGGACATTCAGTACTTC.

This clonotype was seen repeatedly, ten times or more. The chain joins TRBV11-2 to TRBJ1-3, with D possibly being TRBD1 (5 bases). Germline loops: CDR1 SGHAT, CDR2 FQNNGV. V was trimmed by 1 base and J by 4 bases, leaving 14 bases between them. This CDR3 spans 16 amino acids. CDR3 protein: CASSLGKGFAGNTIYF. CDR3 sequence (DNA): TGTGCCAGCAGCTTAGGCAAGGGGTTCGCGGGAAACACCATATATTTT.

By its share, this clonotype is medium-sized. The chain recombines TRBV6-6 with TRBJ1-1; possible D gene TRBD1, 5 bases. Germline V gives CDR1 MNHNY, CDR2 SVGAGI (reference sequence). Trimming cost V 10 bases and J 2 bases, with 14 bases left between them. The CDR3 runs to 13 residues. The CDR3 nucleotides read TGTGCCATCGCCAGGGTTGCCAACACTGAAGCTTTCTTT. Its translation: CAIARVANTEAFF.

By its share, this clonotype is medium-sized. The CDR3 DNA reads as TGTGCCAGCAGCTTAATGGGACCGTTAGGCACTGAAGCTTTCTTT. This encodes CASSLMGPLGTEAFF. The chain couples TRBV7-3 to TRBJ1-1; D may be TRBD1 (5 bases). This CDR3 is 15 amino acids long. CDR1 is SGHTA, CDR2 FQGTGA, per germline. V was shortened by 1 base and J by 4 bases, with 13 bases between the two germline ends.

By frequency in the sample, this clonotype is medium-sized (0.01 to 0.1%). The chain links TRBV12-5 to TRBJ1-3; D is unresolved. The CDR3 is 11 amino acids. Germline V gives CDR1 LGHNT, CDR2 FRNRAP. V was cut by 1 base and J by 7 bases, with 2 bases left in between. CDR3 nucleotide sequence: TGTGCTAGTGGTTTGGACAACACCATATATTTT. Its translation: CASGLDNTIYF.

This clonotype is medium-sized. The CDR3 bases are TGTGCCAGCAGCTTAGAGGGACTACCATCTACCCCAAGCACAGATACGCAGTATTTT. This sequence encodes CASSLEGLPSTPSTDTQYF. The chain joins TRBV11-2 to TRBJ2-3; TRBD2 agrees at 7 bases. CDR1 SGHAT and CDR2 FQNNGV come from the germline V gene. The CDR3 consists of 19 residues. The V gene end was trimmed by 0 bases and the J gene end by 0 bases; junction bases not matched to a gene: 12.

This clonotype was seen at least ten times. The rearrangement links TRBV27 to TRBJ2-7; 10 bases line up with TRBD1. The V gene end was trimmed by 5 bases and the J gene end by 4 bases; junction bases not matched to a gene: 2. Germline assignment: CDR1 MNHEY and CDR2 SMNVEV (reference sequence). This CDR3 has 13 amino acids. The CDR3 region has the DNA TGTGCCAGCAGTGGGACAGGGGATTACGAGCAGTACTTC. Its protein is CASSGTGDYEQYF.

Relative to its sample, this clonotype is medium-sized (0.01 to 0.1%). CDR3 in DNA: TGTGCCAGCAGCCTAAGGACAGGGCGCAACACTGAAGCTTTCTTT. As protein: CASSLRTGRNTEAFF. J is TRBJ1-1 and V is TRBV7-6; 8 nucleotides line up with TRBD1. The V gene's germline CDR1 is SGHVS and CDR2 FNYEAQ. Unmatched junction bases numbered 7, after V lost 5 bases and J lost 2 bases. The CDR3 covers 15 residues. Together with reference TRBV7-6 and TRBJ1-1, the CDR3 gives the full variable domain: GAGVSQSPRYKVTKRGQDVALRCDPISGHVSLYWYRQALGQGPEFLTYFNYEAQQDKSGLPNDRFSAERPEGSISTLTIQRTEQRDSAMYRCASSLRTGRNTEAFFGQGTRLTVV.

By frequency in the sample, this clonotype is medium-sized (0.01 to 0.1%). The chain couples TRBV2 to TRBJ1-1, with 8 positions matching TRBD1. J was trimmed by 3 bases and V by 6 bases; bases with no gene match: 9. The germline V gene encodes CDR1 SNHLY and CDR2 FYNNEI. The CDR3 is 15 amino acids. The CDR3 region is CASRLVTGVYTEAFF. CDR3 bases: TGTGCCAGCAGACTGGTGACAGGGGTCTACACTGAAGCTTTCTTT. Full variable domain (remainder filled in from reference TRBV2 and TRBJ1-1): EPEVTQTPSHQVTQMGQEVILRCVPISNHLYFYWYRQILGQKVEFLVSFYNNEISEKSEIFDDQFSVERPDGSNFTLKIRSTKLEDSAMYFCASRLVTGVYTEAFFGQGTRLTVV.

In this sample, this clonotype is medium-sized (0.01 to 0.1%). The V call is TRBV24-1, the J call TRBJ2-5; 10 bases are a match to TRBD2. This CDR3 contains 14 residues. From germline, CDR1 is KGHDR and CDR2 SFDVKD. With V trimmed by 9 bases and J by 5 bases, 8 bases remained unmatched. The CDR3 DNA reads TGTGCCACCGAGAGCGGGGGGGATTGGGAGACCCAGTACTTC. Its protein is CATESGGDWETQYF.

This clonotype was counted ten times or more. CDR3 protein: CASRGVSRGNTIYF. DNA of the CDR3: TGTGCCAGCAGGGGGGTCTCCCGTGGAAACACCATATATTTT. The chain has TRBV7-9 and TRBJ1-3; perhaps TRBD1 as D (5 bases). V gave up 6 bases and J gave up 3 bases, with 12 bases separating them. The germline V gene encodes CDR1 SEHNR and CDR2 FQNEAQ (reference sequence). CDR3 length: 14 amino acids.

This clonotype is categorized as medium-sized. CDR3 amino acids: CASSLRPDRGLVNEQFF. The CDR3 nucleotides read TGTGCCAGCAGCTTACGTCCGGACAGGGGTCTAGTCAATGAGCAGTTCTTC. The genes are TRBV11-2 and TRBJ2-1; TRBD1 aligns across 9 bases. The germline gives CDR1 SGHAT, CDR2 FQNNGV. CDR3 length: 17 residues. The J segment lost 6 bases and the V segment lost 2 bases, leaving 11 bases of the junction unmatched.

Note on this clonotype: At one end, the junction sequence differs from germline, possibly due to a read error. This chain's CDR3 is CATSQQFPWTGNTEAFF. For the CDR3, the DNA is TGTGCCACCAGCCAGCAGTTCCCTTGGACAGGGAACACTGAAGCTTTCTTT. This rearrangement joins TRBV3-1 to TRBJ1-1, with 7 positions matching TRBD1. This CDR3 is 17 amino acids long. CDR1 is LGHDT and CDR2 is YNNKEL in the germline V gene (reference sequence).